These 3 T cell receptor beta chains were sequenced from one sample in a study of chemoradiotherapy in HPV16-positive cancers. Repertoires were generated with immunoSEQ multiplex PCR, while TCRdb's copy carries only in-frame clones and drops some. The sample carries about 13,000 clones, approximately 85% recorded once. Sequencing used blood, obtained from a patient who underwent chemoradiotherapy. The receptors were gathered from a human donor with HPV-associated anogenital cancer.

The chain joins TRBV7-9 to TRBJ2-1; D gene ambiguous. This CDR3 has 13 amino acids. Germline-derived CDR1 and CDR2 are SEHNR and FQNEAQ (reference sequence). Trimming took 1 base from V and 6 from J, leaving 7 bases between them. CDR3 in amino acids: CASSLERTNEQFF. CDR3 DNA sequence: TGTGCCAGCAGCTTAGAACGGACCAATGAGCAGTTCTTC.

The chain has TRBV7-9 and TRBJ2-3, with a possible D match to TRBD1 (5 bases). Trimming removed 6 bases from V and 4 bases from J, with 17 bases in between. The germline V gene encodes CDR1 SEHNR and CDR2 FQNEAQ (reference sequence). The CDR3 sequence is 15 residues long. This chain's CDR3 is CASRRAVTGSDTQYF. The CDR3 DNA is TGTGCCAGCAGACGCGCTGTCACAGGTTCAGATACGCAGTATTTT.

The chain combines TRBV19 with TRBJ2-4; D gene ambiguous. The V end lost 3 bases, the J end lost 0 bases, and 18 bases lay between the germline ends. Germline CDR1 and CDR2: LNHDA and SQIVND (reference sequence). The CDR3 is 18 amino acids. In nucleotides, the CDR3 is TGTGCCAGTAGTATTAAGAGAGCTGATGTCTCAGCCAAAAACATTCAGTACTTC. This translates into CASSIKRADVSAKNIQYF.